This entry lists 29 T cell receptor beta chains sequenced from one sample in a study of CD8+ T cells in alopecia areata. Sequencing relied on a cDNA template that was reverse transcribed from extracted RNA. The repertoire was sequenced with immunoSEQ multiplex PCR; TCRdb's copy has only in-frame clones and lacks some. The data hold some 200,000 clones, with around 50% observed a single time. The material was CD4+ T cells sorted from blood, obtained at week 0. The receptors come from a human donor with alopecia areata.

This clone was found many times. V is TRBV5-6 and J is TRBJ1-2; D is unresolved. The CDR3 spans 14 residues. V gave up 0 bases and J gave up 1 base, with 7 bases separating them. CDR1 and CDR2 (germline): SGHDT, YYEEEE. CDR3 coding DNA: TGTGCCAGCAGCTTGGCAGGAGTTAACTATGGCTACACCTTC. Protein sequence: CASSLAGVNYGYTF. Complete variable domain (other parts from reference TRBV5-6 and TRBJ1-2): DAGVTQSPTHLIKTRGQQVTLRCSPKSGHDTVSWYQQALGQGPQFIFQYYEEEERQRGNFPDRFSGHQFPNYSSELNVNALLLGDSALYLCASSLAGVNYGYTFGSGTRLTVV.

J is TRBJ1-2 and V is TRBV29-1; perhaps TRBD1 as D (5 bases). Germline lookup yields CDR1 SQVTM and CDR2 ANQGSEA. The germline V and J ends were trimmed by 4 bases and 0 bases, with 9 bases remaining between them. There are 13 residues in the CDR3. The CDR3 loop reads CSVGGVANYGYTF. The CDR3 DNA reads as TGCAGCGTTGGGGGGGTAGCTAACTATGGCTACACCTTC. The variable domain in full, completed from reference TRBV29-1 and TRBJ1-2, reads SAVISQKPSRDICQRGTSLTIQCQVDSQVTMMFWYRQQPGQSLTLIATANQGSEATYESGFVIDKFPISRPNLTFSTLTVSNMSPEDSSIYLCSVGGVANYGYTFGSGTRLTVV.

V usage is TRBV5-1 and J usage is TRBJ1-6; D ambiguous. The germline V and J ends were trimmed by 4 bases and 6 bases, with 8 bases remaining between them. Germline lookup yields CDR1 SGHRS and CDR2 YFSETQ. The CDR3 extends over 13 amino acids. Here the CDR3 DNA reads TGCGCCAGCAGCCAAAACAGTAATTCACCCCTCCACTTT. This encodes CASSQNSNSPLHF.

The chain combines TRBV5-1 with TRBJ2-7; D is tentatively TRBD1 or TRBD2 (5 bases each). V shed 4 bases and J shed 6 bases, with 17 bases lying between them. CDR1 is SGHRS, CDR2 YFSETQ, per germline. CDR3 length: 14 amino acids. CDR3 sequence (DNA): TGCGCCAGCAGCAGGGACGGCGGATTCGGCGAGCAGTACTTC. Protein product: CASSRDGGFGEQYF.

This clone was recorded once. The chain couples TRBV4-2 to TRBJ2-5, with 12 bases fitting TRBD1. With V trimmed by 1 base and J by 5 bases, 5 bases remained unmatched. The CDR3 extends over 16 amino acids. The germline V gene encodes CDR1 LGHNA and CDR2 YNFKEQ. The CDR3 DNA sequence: TGTGCCAGCAGCCAAGTGGGACAGGGGGCGCGGGAGACCCAGTACTTC. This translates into CASSQVGQGARETQYF.

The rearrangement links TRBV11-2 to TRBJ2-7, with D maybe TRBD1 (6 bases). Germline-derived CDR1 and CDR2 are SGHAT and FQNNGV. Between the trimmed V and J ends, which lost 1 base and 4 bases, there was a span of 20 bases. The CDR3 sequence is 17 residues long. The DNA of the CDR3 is TGTGCCAGCAGCTTAGGTTCGGGTTGGGGGCAGATGTACGAGCAGTACTTC. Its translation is CASSLGSGWGQMYEQYF.

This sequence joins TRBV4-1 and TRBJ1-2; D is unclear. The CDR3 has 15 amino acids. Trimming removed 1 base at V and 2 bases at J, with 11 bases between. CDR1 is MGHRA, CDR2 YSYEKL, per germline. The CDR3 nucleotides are TGCGCCAGCAGCCAAGGTCGGGCATTAAACTATGGCTACACCTTC. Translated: CASSQGRALNYGYTF.

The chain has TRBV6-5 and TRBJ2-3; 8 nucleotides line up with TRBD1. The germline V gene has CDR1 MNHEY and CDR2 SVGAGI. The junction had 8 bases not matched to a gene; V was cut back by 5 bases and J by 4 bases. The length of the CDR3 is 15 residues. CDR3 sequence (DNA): TGTGCCAGCAGTGCCCCAGACAGGGGCCCAGATACGCAGTATTTT. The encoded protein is CASSAPDRGPDTQYF.

CDR3: CAWSLPGFWSGQETQYF. The CDR3 DNA sequence: TGTGCCTGGAGTCTCCCAGGGTTTTGGAGTGGGCAAGAGACCCAGTACTTC. The V gene is TRBV30, the J gene TRBJ2-5; D may be TRBD1 (5 bases). Germline V CDR1 and CDR2: GTSNPN, SVGIG (reference sequence). V was shortened by 2 bases and J by 2 bases, with 21 bases between the two germline ends. The CDR3 runs to 17 residues.

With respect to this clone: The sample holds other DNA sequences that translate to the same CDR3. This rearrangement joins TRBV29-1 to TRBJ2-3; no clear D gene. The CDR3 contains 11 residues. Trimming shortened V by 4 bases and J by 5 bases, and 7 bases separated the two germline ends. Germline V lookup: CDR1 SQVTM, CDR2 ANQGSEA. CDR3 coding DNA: TGCAGCGTTGGTCGAGGAGATACGCAGTATTTT. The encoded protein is CSVGRGDTQYF.

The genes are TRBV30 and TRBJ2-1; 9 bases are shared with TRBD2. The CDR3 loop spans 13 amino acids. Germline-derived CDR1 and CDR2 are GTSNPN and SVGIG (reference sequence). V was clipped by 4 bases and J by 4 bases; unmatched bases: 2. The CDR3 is CAWILAGYNEQFF. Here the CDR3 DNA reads TGTGCCTGGATTCTAGCGGGGTACAATGAGCAGTTCTTC.

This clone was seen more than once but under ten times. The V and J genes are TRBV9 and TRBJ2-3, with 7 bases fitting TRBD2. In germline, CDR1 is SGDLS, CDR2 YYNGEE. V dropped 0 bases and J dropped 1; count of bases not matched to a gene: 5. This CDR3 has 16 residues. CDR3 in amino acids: CASSVGAGDRTDTQYF. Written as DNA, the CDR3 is TGTGCCAGCAGCGTAGGGGCGGGGGACCGCACAGATACGCAGTATTTT.

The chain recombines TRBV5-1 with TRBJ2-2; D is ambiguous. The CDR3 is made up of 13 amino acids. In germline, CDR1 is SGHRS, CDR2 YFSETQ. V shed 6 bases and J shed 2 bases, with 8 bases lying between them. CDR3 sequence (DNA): TGCGCCAGCAACTGGGGAAACACCGGGGAGCTGTTTTTT. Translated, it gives CASNWGNTGELFF.

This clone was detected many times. The CDR3: CASGDRGQGKFF. The CDR3 DNA reads as TGTGCCAGCGGGGACAGGGGGCAAGGAAAGTTCTTC. The J gene is TRBJ2-1, the V gene TRBV5-6; 12 bases match TRBD1. The J segment lost 14 bases and the V segment lost 7 bases, leaving 7 bases of the junction unmatched. The germline CDR1 and CDR2 sequences are SGHDT and YYEEEE. The CDR3 has 12 amino acids.

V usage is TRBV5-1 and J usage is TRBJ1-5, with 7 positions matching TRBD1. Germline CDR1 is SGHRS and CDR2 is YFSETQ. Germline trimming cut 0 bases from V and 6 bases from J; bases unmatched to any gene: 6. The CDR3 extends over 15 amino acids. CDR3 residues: CASSLEGGFGQPQHF. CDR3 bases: TGCGCCAGCAGCTTGGAAGGGGGCTTTGGTCAGCCCCAGCATTTT.

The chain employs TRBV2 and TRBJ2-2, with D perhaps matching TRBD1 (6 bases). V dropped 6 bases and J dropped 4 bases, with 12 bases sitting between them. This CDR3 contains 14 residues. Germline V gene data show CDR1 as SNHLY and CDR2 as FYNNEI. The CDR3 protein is CASSPGHVTGELFF. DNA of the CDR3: TGTGCCAGCAGCCCGGGACACGTCACCGGGGAGCTGTTTTTT.

For the CDR3, the DNA is TGTGCCAGCAGCTTAACCGGGACAGGAGCATCCGGGGAGCTGTTTTTT. As protein: CASSLTGTGASGELFF. The chain uses TRBV5-6 and TRBJ2-2; 8 nucleotides line up with TRBD1. The V gene's germline CDR1 is SGHDT and CDR2 YYEEEE. The V and J ends lost 2 bases and 6 bases, in that order; junction bases with no gene match: 9. This CDR3 has 16 residues.

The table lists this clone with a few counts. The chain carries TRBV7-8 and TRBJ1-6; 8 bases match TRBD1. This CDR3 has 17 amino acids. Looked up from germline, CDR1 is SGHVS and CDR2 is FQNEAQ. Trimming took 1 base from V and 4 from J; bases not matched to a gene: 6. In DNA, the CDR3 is TGTGCCAGCAGCTTAGTTGCAGGGGGCGAGTATAATTCACCCCTCCACTTT. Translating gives CASSLVAGGEYNSPLHF.

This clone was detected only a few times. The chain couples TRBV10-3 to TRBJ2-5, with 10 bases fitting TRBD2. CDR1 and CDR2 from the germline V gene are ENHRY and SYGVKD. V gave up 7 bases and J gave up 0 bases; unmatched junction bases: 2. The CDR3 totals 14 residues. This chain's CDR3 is CAIKLAGNQETQYF. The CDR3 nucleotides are TGTGCCATCAAACTAGCGGGGAACCAAGAGACCCAGTACTTC.

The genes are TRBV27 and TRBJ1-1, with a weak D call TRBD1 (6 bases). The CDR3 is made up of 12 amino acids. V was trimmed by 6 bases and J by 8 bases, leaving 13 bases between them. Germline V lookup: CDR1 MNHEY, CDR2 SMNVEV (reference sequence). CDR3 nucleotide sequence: TGTGCCAGCAGACACATCGGGACAGAAGCTTTCTTT. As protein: CASRHIGTEAFF.

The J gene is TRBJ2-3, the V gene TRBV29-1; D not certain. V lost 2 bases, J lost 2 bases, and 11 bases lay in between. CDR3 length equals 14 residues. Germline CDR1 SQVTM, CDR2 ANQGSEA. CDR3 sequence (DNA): TGCAGCGTTGAAAGGCAGCGACACACAGATACGCAGTATTTT. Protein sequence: CSVERQRHTDTQYF.

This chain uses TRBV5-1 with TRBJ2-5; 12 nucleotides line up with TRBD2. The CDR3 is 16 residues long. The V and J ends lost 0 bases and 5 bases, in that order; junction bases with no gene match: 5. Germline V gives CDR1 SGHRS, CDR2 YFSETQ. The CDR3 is CASSLETSGGGETQYF. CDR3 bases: TGCGCCAGCAGCTTGGAGACTAGCGGGGGAGGGGAGACCCAGTACTTC.

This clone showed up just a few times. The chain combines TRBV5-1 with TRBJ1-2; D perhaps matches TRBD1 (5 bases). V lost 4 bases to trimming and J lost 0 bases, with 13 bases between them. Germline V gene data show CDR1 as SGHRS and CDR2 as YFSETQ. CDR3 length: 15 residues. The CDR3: CASSSSDTANYGYTF. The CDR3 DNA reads TGCGCCAGCAGCAGTTCGGACACCGCTAACTATGGCTACACCTTC.

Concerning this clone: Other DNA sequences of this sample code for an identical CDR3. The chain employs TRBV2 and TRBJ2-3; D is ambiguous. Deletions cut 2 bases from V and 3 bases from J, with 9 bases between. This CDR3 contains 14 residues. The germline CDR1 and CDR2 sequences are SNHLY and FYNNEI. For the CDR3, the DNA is TGTGCCAGCAGTGAAAACAGAAATACAGATACGCAGTATTTT. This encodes CASSENRNTDTQYF.

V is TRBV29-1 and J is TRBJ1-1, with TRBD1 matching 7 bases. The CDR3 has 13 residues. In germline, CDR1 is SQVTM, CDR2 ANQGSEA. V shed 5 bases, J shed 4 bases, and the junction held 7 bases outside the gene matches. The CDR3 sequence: CSVHTGVSTEAFF. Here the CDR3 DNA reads TGCAGCGTTCACACAGGGGTTAGCACTGAAGCTTTCTTT.

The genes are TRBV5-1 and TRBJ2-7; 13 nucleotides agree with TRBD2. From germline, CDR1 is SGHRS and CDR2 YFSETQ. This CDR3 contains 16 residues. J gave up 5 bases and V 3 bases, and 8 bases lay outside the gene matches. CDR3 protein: CASSSTSGGYPHEQYF. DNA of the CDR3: TGCGCCAGCAGCTCGACTAGCGGGGGGTACCCCCACGAGCAGTACTTC.

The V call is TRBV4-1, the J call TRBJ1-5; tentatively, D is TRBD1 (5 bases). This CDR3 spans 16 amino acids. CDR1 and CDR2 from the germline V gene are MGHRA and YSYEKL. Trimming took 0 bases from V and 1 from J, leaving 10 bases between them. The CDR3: CASSQDQGLSNQPQHF. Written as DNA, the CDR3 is TGCGCCAGCAGCCAAGATCAGGGATTGAGCAATCAGCCCCAGCATTTT.

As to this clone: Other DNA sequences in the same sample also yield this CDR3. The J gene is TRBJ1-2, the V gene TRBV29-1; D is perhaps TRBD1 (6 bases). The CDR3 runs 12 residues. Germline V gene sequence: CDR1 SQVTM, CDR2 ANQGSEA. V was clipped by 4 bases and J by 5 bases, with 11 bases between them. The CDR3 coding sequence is TGCAGCGTTGGACAGGTTGATTATGGCTACACCTTC. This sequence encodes CSVGQVDYGYTF.

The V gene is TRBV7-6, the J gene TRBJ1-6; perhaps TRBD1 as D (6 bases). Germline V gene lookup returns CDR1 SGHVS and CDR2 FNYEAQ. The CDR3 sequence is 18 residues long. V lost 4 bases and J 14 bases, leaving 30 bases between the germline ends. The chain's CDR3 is CASSSQGISSRSTNSLHF. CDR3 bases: TGTGCCAGCAGCTCGCAGGGGATCTCCAGTAGGTCAACCAATTCCCTCCACTTT. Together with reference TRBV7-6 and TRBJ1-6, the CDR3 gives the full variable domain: GAGVSQSPRYKVTKRGQDVALRCDPISGHVSLYWYRQALGQGPEFLTYFNYEAQQDKSGLPNDRFSAERPEGSISTLTIQRTEQRDSAMYRCASSSQGISSRSTNSLHFGNGTRLTVT.